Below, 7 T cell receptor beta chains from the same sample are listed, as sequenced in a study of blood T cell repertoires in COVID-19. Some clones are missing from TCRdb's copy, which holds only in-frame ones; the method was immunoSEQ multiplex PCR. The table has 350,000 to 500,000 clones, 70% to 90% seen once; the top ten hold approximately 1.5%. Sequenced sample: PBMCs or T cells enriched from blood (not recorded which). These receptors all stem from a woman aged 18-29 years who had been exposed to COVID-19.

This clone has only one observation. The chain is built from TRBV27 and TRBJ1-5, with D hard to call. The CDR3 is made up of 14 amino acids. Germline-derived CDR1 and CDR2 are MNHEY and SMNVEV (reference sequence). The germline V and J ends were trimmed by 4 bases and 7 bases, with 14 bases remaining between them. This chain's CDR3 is CASSSPVYWQPQHF. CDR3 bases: TGTGCCAGCAGTTCCCCGGTCTATTGGCAGCCCCAGCATTTT.

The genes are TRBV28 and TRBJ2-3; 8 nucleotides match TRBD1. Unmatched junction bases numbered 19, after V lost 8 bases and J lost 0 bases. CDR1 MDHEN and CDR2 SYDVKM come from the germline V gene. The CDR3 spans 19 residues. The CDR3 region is CASGPTGVFPKTSTDTQYF. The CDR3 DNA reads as TGTGCCAGCGGACCGACAGGGGTTTTTCCCAAAACTAGCACAGATACGCAGTATTTT.

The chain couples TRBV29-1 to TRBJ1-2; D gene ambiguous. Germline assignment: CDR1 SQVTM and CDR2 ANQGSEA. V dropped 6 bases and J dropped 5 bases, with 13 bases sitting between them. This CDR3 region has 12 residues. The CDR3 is CSVIRDLYGYTF. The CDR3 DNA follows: TGCAGCGTCATACGGGATTTGTATGGCTACACCTTC.

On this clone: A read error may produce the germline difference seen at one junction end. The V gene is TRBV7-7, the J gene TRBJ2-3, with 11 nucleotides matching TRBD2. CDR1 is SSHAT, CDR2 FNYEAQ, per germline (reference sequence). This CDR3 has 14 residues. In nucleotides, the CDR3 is TGTGCTAGCAGCCTTAGCGGGGGGGCAGATACGCAGTATTTT. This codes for CASSLSGGADTQYF.

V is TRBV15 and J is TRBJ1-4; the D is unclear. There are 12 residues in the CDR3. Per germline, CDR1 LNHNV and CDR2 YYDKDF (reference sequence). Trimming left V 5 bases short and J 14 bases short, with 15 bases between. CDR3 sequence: CATSGREFALFF. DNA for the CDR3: TGTGCCACCAGCGGACGGGAGTTTGCGCTGTTTTTT.

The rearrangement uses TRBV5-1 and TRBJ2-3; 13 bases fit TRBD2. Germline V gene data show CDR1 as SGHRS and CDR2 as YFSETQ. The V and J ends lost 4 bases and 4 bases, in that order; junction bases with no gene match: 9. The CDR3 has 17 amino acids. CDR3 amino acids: CASSPGLAGSGSDTQYF. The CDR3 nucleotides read TGCGCCAGCAGCCCGGGACTAGCGGGGTCAGGTTCAGATACGCAGTATTTT.

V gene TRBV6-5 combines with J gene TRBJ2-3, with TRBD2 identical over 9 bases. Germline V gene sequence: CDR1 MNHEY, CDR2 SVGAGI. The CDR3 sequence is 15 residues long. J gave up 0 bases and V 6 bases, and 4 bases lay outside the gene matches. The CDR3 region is CASSKTSGSTDTQYF. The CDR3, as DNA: TGTGCCAGCAGCAAGACTAGCGGCAGCACAGATACGCAGTATTTT.